Presented here are 15 T cell receptor beta chains from one specimen sequenced in a study of cytomegalovirus exposure and HLA in healthy donors. PCR used 60 Vbeta primers and 13 Jbeta primers. TCRdb keeps only in-frame clones here, not all; method: immunoSEQ multiplex PCR. In the table there are some 160,000 clones, roughly 87% of which are singletons. Sample: PBMCs. Receptor source: a woman aged 45-65 years in good health and CMV-seronegative.

The chain recombines TRBV6-5 with TRBJ1-2; D is unclear. The germline gives CDR1 MNHEY, CDR2 SVGAGI. CDR3 length equals 13 residues. The ends were cut back, 5 bases at V and 1 base at J, with 8 bases in the middle. The CDR3 is CASSAGDNYGYTF. CDR3 nucleotides: TGTGCCAGCAGTGCGGGAGATAACTATGGCTACACCTTC.

As to this clone: Compared with germline, one end of the junction differs, possibly owing to a read error. The rearrangement uses TRBV7-8 and TRBJ2-1; 16 bases are a match to TRBD2. CDR3 length: 15 amino acids. CDR1 is SGHVS and CDR2 is FQNEAQ in the germline V gene. CDR3 sequence: CAGSGTSGGGLEQFF. CDR3 in DNA: TGTGCCGGCAGCGGGACTAGCGGGGGGGGTTTGGAGCAGTTCTTC.

The chain recombines TRBV28 with TRBJ2-4, with TRBD2 as a possible D gene (6 bases). CDR1 is MDHEN, CDR2 SYDVKM, per germline. The length of the CDR3 is 15 residues. Trimming shortened V by 5 bases and J by 2 bases, and 13 bases separated the two germline ends. The CDR3 DNA sequence: TGTGCCAGCAGTGGTTTGGGACTCACCAAAAACATTCAGTACTTC. Protein sequence: CASSGLGLTKNIQYF.

In its sample, this clone was seen a few times. V and J are TRBV11-1 and TRBJ2-7; TRBD1 matches at 7 bases. The CDR3 length is 16 residues. With 0 bases clipped from V and 1 base from J, the junction kept 6 bases outside the gene matches. CDR1 is SGHAT, CDR2 FQDESV, per germline (reference sequence). CDR3 in DNA: TGTGCCAGCAGCTTAGCCGCGGACAGGCTTTCCTACGAGCAGTACTTC. It specifies CASSLAADRLSYEQYF. Full variable domain (outside the CDR3, taken from reference TRBV11-1 and TRBJ2-7): EAEVAQSPRYKITEKSQAVAFWCDPISGHATLYWYRQILGQGPELLVQFQDESVVDDSQLPKDRFSAERLKGVDSTLKIQPAELGDSAMYLCASSLAADRLSYEQYFGPGTRLTVT.

This chain links TRBV4-3 with TRBJ1-1; 8 bases are a match to TRBD1. The germline gives CDR1 LGHNA, CDR2 YSLEER. The CDR3 is 14 amino acids. The V segment lost 1 base and the J segment 8 bases; nucleotides outside the gene matches: 6. CDR3 DNA sequence: TGCGCCAGCAGCCAAGTAGAGCCAGGGGGCGAAGCTTTCTTT. It is translated as CASSQVEPGGEAFF.

This clone has just a few counts. This chain uses TRBV9 with TRBJ2-5; TRBD2 matches 7 bases. The CDR3 contains 16 residues. With V trimmed by 0 bases and J by 0 bases, 5 bases remained unmatched. The V gene's germline CDR1 is SGDLS and CDR2 YYNGEE. The CDR3 DNA reads TGTGCCAGCAGCGTAGCTGGGGGGGAGCACCAAGAGACCCAGTACTTC. Its protein is CASSVAGGEHQETQYF.

This sequence joins TRBV27 and TRBJ2-7; maybe TRBD1 (5 bases). The CDR3 runs 13 residues. The germline V and J ends were trimmed by 8 bases and 1 base, with 12 bases remaining between them. Germline values: CDR1 MNHEY, CDR2 SMNVEV (reference sequence). DNA for the CDR3: TGTGCCAGCGGACGACAGAGTTCCTACGAGCAGTACTTC. Protein: CASGRQSSYEQYF.

The rearrangement joins TRBV5-1 to TRBJ2-7, with TRBD1 as a possible D gene (6 bases). The CDR3 consists of 14 residues. V lost 3 bases to trimming and J lost 2 bases, with 12 bases between them. The germline V gene encodes CDR1 SGHRS and CDR2 YFSETQ. The CDR3 DNA reads as TGCGCCAGCAGCTCGCTTGACAGGCCCTACGAGCAGTACTTC. Its translation: CASSSLDRPYEQYF.

This chain joins TRBV5-1 and TRBJ2-5, with TRBD2 matching over 11 bases. CDR1 SGHRS and CDR2 YFSETQ come from the germline V gene. V gave up 4 bases and J gave up 5 bases; unmatched junction bases: 7. This CDR3 contains 15 residues. The CDR3 nucleotides read TGCGCCAGCAGCCGGGGACTAGCGGTATTGGAGACCCAGTACTTC. Protein sequence: CASSRGLAVLETQYF.

The chain is built from TRBV29-1 and TRBJ2-1; D possibly corresponds to TRBD1 (5 bases). V lost 4 bases to trimming and J lost 2 bases, with 12 bases between them. The CDR3 runs 14 residues. Germline CDR1 SQVTM, CDR2 ANQGSEA. This CDR3 reads CSVGGHGPYNEQFF. The CDR3 bases are TGCAGCGTTGGAGGACACGGCCCCTACAATGAGCAGTTCTTC.

The rearrangement joins TRBV29-1 to TRBJ2-7; the match to TRBD1 covers 8 bases. V was pared by 4 bases and J by 4 bases, with 21 bases of the junction left unmatched. CDR3 size: 18 residues. Germline values: CDR1 SQVTM, CDR2 ANQGSEA. The CDR3 region is CSVGGEGQGWSTGYEQYF. CDR3 DNA sequence: TGCAGCGTTGGCGGTGAAGGACAGGGATGGTCAACTGGGTACGAGCAGTACTTC.

V and J are TRBV19 and TRBJ2-1, with 13 bases identical to TRBD2. V was pared by 7 bases and J by 12 bases, with 9 bases of the junction left unmatched. From germline, CDR1 is LNHDA and CDR2 SQIVND (reference sequence). CDR3 length: 14 amino acids. The CDR3 DNA reads TGTGCCAGTACTCGGACTAGCGGGAGCCGGGGGCAGTTCTTC. Translating it yields CASTRTSGSRGQFF.

The V gene is TRBV19, the J gene TRBJ2-7; TRBD1 agrees at 9 bases. The germline CDR1 and CDR2 sequences are LNHDA and SQIVND (reference sequence). The CDR3 runs 14 residues. Germline trimming cut 8 bases from V and 6 bases from J; bases unmatched to any gene: 11. This chain's CDR3 is CASSSTGGKGEQYF. The CDR3 DNA reads as TGTGCCAGTTCCTCAACAGGGGGCAAGGGCGAGCAGTACTTC.

The DNA for the CDR3 is TGTGCCAGCAGTTTCTCGGTCGGGGAAAAACTGTTTTTT. It encodes CASSFSVGEKLFF. This chain connects TRBV27 to TRBJ1-4; D call uncertain. CDR1 is MNHEY and CDR2 is SMNVEV in the germline V gene (reference sequence). The CDR3 runs 13 residues. V lost 3 bases to trimming and J lost 8 bases, with 10 bases between them.

The chain carries TRBV19 and TRBJ2-5; 12 bases agree with TRBD2. The CDR3 totals 17 residues. From germline, CDR1 is LNHDA and CDR2 SQIVND (reference sequence). V was pared by 6 bases and J by 5 bases, with 13 bases of the junction left unmatched. The chain's CDR3 is CASRTTETSGSRETQYF. CDR3 DNA: TGTGCCAGTAGGACGACTGAGACTAGCGGGAGCAGGGAGACCCAGTACTTC.